One sample yielded the 18 T cell receptor beta chains listed below, sequenced in a study of blood T cells in healthy people across ages. The use of a sample-barcoded 5' primer and a J-beta primer mix characterized a second PCR of roughly 6 to 12 cycles. One entry per CDR3 protein, called by TCRdb with MiXCR from the 5' RACE reads. The sample has approximately 800,000 distinct CDR3 sequences, around 25% seen once. The data were also submitted as part of a second study, on T cells of mothers and their children.

Sequences were obtained from blood. These TCRs come from a boy aged 10-17 years in good health.

This clonotype was counted only a few times. CDR3 DNA sequence: TGCGCCAGCACGTCGGGGGGCCCCTACAATGAGCAGTTCTTC. Translated: CASTSGGPYNEQFF. The J gene is TRBJ2-1, the V gene TRBV5-1, with D possibly being TRBD2 (7 bases). The V end was cut by 6 bases, the J end by 2 bases, with 12 bases between. Germline CDR1 is SGHRS and CDR2 is YFSETQ. The CDR3 has 14 residues.

J is TRBJ2-3 and V is TRBV20-1; 7 bases agree with TRBD1. CDR3 length equals 16 residues. With V trimmed by 3 bases and J by 2 bases, 11 bases remained unmatched. CDR1 is DFQATT and CDR2 is SNEGSKA in the germline V gene (reference sequence). The CDR3: CSARNFQGVFTDTQYF. The CDR3 nucleotides are TGCAGTGCTAGGAATTTTCAGGGGGTTTTCACAGATACGCAGTATTTT.

This clonotype came up a few times. The rearrangement links TRBV6-1 to TRBJ2-7, with TRBD1 matching 8 bases. With V trimmed by 5 bases and J by 3 bases, 6 bases remained unmatched. Per germline, CDR1 MNHNS and CDR2 SASEGT. CDR3 length: 14 amino acids. The CDR3 here is CASSRQGLSYEQYF. CDR3 bases: TGTGCCAGCAGTCGACAGGGGTTGAGCTACGAGCAGTACTTC.

The chain combines TRBV20-1 with TRBJ1-1; D is ambiguous. The CDR3 is 14 residues long. V was shortened by 2 bases and J by 5 bases, with 15 bases between the two germline ends. CDR1 and CDR2 from the germline V gene are DFQATT and SNEGSKA (reference sequence). The CDR3 loop reads CSARLRATTTEAFF. Here the CDR3 DNA reads TGCAGTGCTAGACTGCGGGCTACAACGACTGAAGCTTTCTTT.

V is TRBV14 and J is TRBJ1-6; D uncertain. Trimming removed 4 bases from V and 7 bases from J, with 8 bases in between. CDR3 length: 13 residues. The germline V gene has CDR1 SGHDN and CDR2 FVKESK. CDR3 DNA sequence: TGTGCCAGCAGCCTCCCAAACAATTCACCCCTCCACTTT. Its protein product is CASSLPNNSPLHF. Full variable domain (missing parts from reference TRBV14 and TRBJ1-6): EAGVTQFPSHSVIEKGQTVTLRCDPISGHDNLYWYRRVMGKEIKFLLHFVKESKQDESGMPNNRFLAERTGGTYSTLKVQPAELEDSGVYFCASSLPNNSPLHFGNGTRLTVT.

The CDR3 sequence is CASSLIGRTGTLETQYF. CDR3 nucleotide sequence: TGTGCCAGCTCCTTGATAGGGAGGACTGGAACCCTAGAGACCCAGTACTTC. The J gene is TRBJ2-5, the V gene TRBV5-8, with a tentative D call TRBD2 (6 bases). CDR3 length equals 17 residues. Between the trimmed V and J ends, which lost 7 bases and 4 bases, there was a span of 26 bases. Germline CDR1 SGHTS, CDR2 YDEGEE. Full variable domain (rest looked up from reference TRBV5-8 and TRBJ2-5): EAGVTQSPTHLIKTRGQQATLRCSPISGHTSVYWYQQALGLGLQFLLWYDEGEERNRGNFPPRFSGRQFPNYSSELNVNALELEDSALYLCASSLIGRTGTLETQYFGPGTRLLVL.

This chain links TRBV7-9 with TRBJ1-4; 12 nucleotides match TRBD1. The CDR3 has 16 residues. Germline lookup yields CDR1 SEHNR and CDR2 FQNEAQ (reference sequence). The J segment lost 8 bases and the V segment lost 5 bases, leaving 9 bases of the junction unmatched. The CDR3 sequence is CASSERDRGRREKLFF. In DNA form, the CDR3 reads TGTGCCAGCAGCGAGCGGGACAGGGGGCGCCGGGAAAAACTGTTTTTT. The variable domain in full, with the rest retrieved from reference TRBV7-9 and TRBJ1-4, is DTGVSQNPRHKITKRGQNVTFRCDPISEHNRLYWYRQTLGQGPEFLTYFQNEAQLEKSRLLSDRFSAERPKGSFSTLEIQRTEQGDSAMYLCASSERDRGRREKLFFGSGTQLSVL.

The chain uses TRBV20-1 and TRBJ1-2; D is unclear. Trimming cost V 1 base and J 8 bases, with 5 bases left between them. Germline V lookup: CDR1 DFQATT, CDR2 SNEGSKA (reference sequence). The CDR3 loop spans 10 amino acids. CDR3 DNA: TGCAGTGCTAGAGGAGACGGCTACACCTTC. It is translated as CSARGDGYTF.

There are a few counts of this clonotype. This chain joins TRBV6-2 or TRBV6-3 and TRBJ2-3; 8 bases fit TRBD2. This CDR3 comprises 14 residues. Unmatched junction bases numbered 0, after V lost 0 bases and J lost 4 bases. The germline CDR1 and CDR2 sequences are MNHEY and SVGEGT. The CDR3: CASSYSSGADTQYF. The CDR3 nucleotides are TGTGCCAGCAGTTACTCTAGCGGGGCAGATACGCAGTATTTT.

V and J are TRBV20-1 and TRBJ1-5, with a possible D match to TRBD1 (6 bases). The length of the CDR3 is 12 residues. Germline-derived CDR1 and CDR2 are DFQATT and SNEGSKA (reference sequence). Trimming removed 2 bases at V and 5 bases at J, with 7 bases between. The CDR3 spells CSARRGHQPQHF. The CDR3 DNA reads as TGCAGTGCTAGACGGGGGCATCAGCCCCAGCATTTT.

J is TRBJ2-7 and V is TRBV9, with TRBD2 matching 8 bases. With V trimmed by 0 bases and J by 0 bases, 2 bases remained unmatched. Germline assignment: CDR1 SGDLS and CDR2 YYNGEE. The CDR3 consists of 15 residues. CDR3 protein: CASSVASGPSYEQYF. The CDR3, as DNA: TGTGCCAGCAGCGTAGCTAGCGGGCCCTCCTACGAGCAGTACTTC.

Ten or more counts support this clonotype. J is TRBJ1-1 and V is TRBV7-3, with D tentatively TRBD1 (5 bases). Germline V gene data show CDR1 as SGHTA and CDR2 as FQGTGA. V dropped 2 bases and J dropped 3 bases, with 10 bases sitting between them. CDR3 length equals 14 residues. The chain's CDR3 is CASSLRGAYTEAFF. In nucleotides, the CDR3 is TGTGCCAGCAGCTTACGAGGGGCTTACACTGAAGCTTTCTTT.

This clonotype was detected a few times. The chain employs TRBV4-2 and TRBJ2-1; 13 bases fit TRBD2. The V segment lost 5 bases and the J segment 1 base; nucleotides outside the gene matches: 5. Germline CDR1 and CDR2: LGHNA and YNFKEQ. The CDR3 totals 17 residues. As DNA, the CDR3 is TGTGCCAGCAGCGACGGACTAGCGGGAGTTTCCTACAATGAGCAGTTCTTC. Protein product: CASSDGLAGVSYNEQFF.

This clonotype was picked up a small number of times. The chain employs TRBV3-1 and TRBJ2-4; D perhaps matches TRBD1 (6 bases). Trimming took off 0 bases at V and 0 bases at J, with 18 bases between the two ends. CDR3 length equals 19 residues. Germline assignment: CDR1 LGHDT and CDR2 YNNKEL (reference sequence). The CDR3 DNA sequence: TGTGCCAGCAGCCAAGAAGGGAAACGGACAGCTTTAGCCAAAAACATTCAGTACTTC. Residues: CASSQEGKRTALAKNIQYF.

This clonotype has just a few counts. The chain combines TRBV3-1 with TRBJ2-3, with D possibly matching TRBD1 (6 bases). V dropped 5 bases and J dropped 0 bases, with 15 bases sitting between them. The CDR3 runs 16 residues. Germline CDR1 LGHDT, CDR2 YNNKEL (reference sequence). CDR3 sequence reads: CASSKGLGHSTDTQYF. The CDR3 DNA follows: TGTGCCAGCAGCAAAGGATTGGGACACAGCACAGATACGCAGTATTTT.

This clonotype showed up just a few times. This chain joins TRBV20-1 and TRBJ2-3; the D is unclear. The germline V gene has CDR1 DFQATT and CDR2 SNEGSKA (reference sequence). The CDR3 has 12 amino acids. The germline V and J ends were trimmed by 1 base and 2 bases, with 4 bases remaining between them. As DNA, the CDR3 is TGCAGTGCTAGAGGGGCCACAGATACGCAGTATTTT. Translating it yields CSARGATDTQYF.

The chain is built from TRBV10-3 and TRBJ2-1, with 9 bases that match TRBD2. V gave up 2 bases and J gave up 12 bases; unmatched junction bases: 11. This CDR3 has 15 residues. The V gene's germline CDR1 is ENHRY and CDR2 SYGVKD. The CDR3 DNA sequence: TGTGCCATCAGTGAGATTTCTAGCGGGGAAGGCGGGCAGTTCTTC. Its translation: CAISEISSGEGGQFF.

The rearrangement joins TRBV20-1 to TRBJ1-5; D ambiguous. Germline CDR1 and CDR2: DFQATT and SNEGSKA (reference sequence). The germline V and J ends were trimmed by 4 bases and 0 bases, with 13 bases remaining between them. This CDR3 region has 15 residues. The CDR3 coding sequence is TGCAGTGCTATACAGATATATTATAGCAATCAGCCCCAGCATTTT. Its protein product is CSAIQIYYSNQPQHF.